This paragraph covers one TCR beta chain sequence. Its antigen is as yet unknown. The V end was cut by 6 bases, the J end by 0 bases, with 18 bases between. The CDR3 has 18 amino acids. This entry belongs to a study of T-cell memory formation after mild COVID-19. General study results and limits: The pre-infection memory compartment contained some responding clones, suggesting cross-reactive memory joined.

One entry per CDR3 protein, called by TCRdb with MiXCR from the 5' RACE reads. This sample has roughly 160,000 distinct CDR3 sequences; approximately 10% occur once, and the top ten carry 3.5% to 4.5%. The receptor was derived from a man between 18 and 35 years old who had mild COVID-19 (a few samples of this study predate the infection). Cell type and time point are not known. This chain joins TRBV12-3 or TRBV12-4 and TRBJ2-6, with a possible D match to TRBD2 (7 bases). Input material: PBMCs or a T cell subset sorted from them (not recorded which). The CDR3 DNA reads as TGTGCCAGCAGGCCGAGGTGGGGGGGGGCCTCTGGGGCCAACGTCCTGACTTTC. Translated, it gives CASRPRWGGASGANVLTF.